Each of the 27 T cell receptor beta chains below was sequenced from the same sample in a study of cytomegalovirus exposure and HLA in healthy donors. The study ran its PCR with 60 Vbeta and 13 Jbeta primers. The assay was immunoSEQ multiplex PCR, and TCRdb's table has in-frame clones only and misses some. The profile covers some 150,000 clones, with approximately 76% appearing a single time and 1.3% to 1.5% taken by the ten largest. The sequenced material came from PBMCs. These receptors were taken from a man aged 60 to 75 in good health and CMV-seronegative.

The rearrangement uses TRBV11-2 and TRBJ2-7, with 8 bases lining up with TRBD1. With 3 bases clipped from V and 2 bases from J, the junction kept 3 bases outside the gene matches. CDR1 is SGHAT and CDR2 is FQNNGV in the germline V gene. This CDR3 is built from 14 residues. The CDR3 spells CASSFGTGPYEQYF. For the CDR3, the DNA is TGTGCCAGCAGCTTCGGGACAGGCCCCTACGAGCAGTACTTC.

The chain combines TRBV11-2 with TRBJ1-4, with 7 bases lining up with TRBD1. CDR1 and CDR2 from the germline V gene are SGHAT and FQNNGV. The V gene end was trimmed by 3 bases and the J gene end by 4 bases; junction bases not matched to a gene: 8. The CDR3 has 16 residues. The CDR3, as DNA: TGTGCCAGCAGCTTTAATACAGGGGCGGGTAATGAAAAACTGTTTTTT. Its protein is CASSFNTGAGNEKLFF. Using reference TRBV11-2 and TRBJ1-4 for the parts outside the CDR3, the full variable domain is EAGVAQSPRYKIIEKRQSVAFWCNPISGHATLYWYQQILGQGPKLLIQFQNNGVVDDSQLPKDRFSAERLKGVDSTLKIQPAKLEDSAVYLCASSFNTGAGNEKLFFGSGTQLSVL.

This clone has more than one count but fewer than ten. The J gene is TRBJ1-1, the V gene TRBV5-1, with 7 bases that match TRBD1. V shed 4 bases and J 8 bases; nucleotides not matched to a gene: 8. This CDR3 is 13 amino acids long. CDR1 is SGHRS and CDR2 is YFSETQ in the germline V gene. CDR3 in amino acids: CASSGDSTGEAFF. In DNA, the CDR3 is TGCGCCAGCAGCGGGGACAGTACGGGCGAAGCTTTCTTT.

This clone has just one count. The rearrangement joins TRBV25-1 to TRBJ2-7; D is possibly TRBD2 (6 bases). This CDR3 spans 13 amino acids. Per the germline V gene, CDR1 is MGHDK and CDR2 is SYGVNS. The V end lost 3 bases, the J end lost 3 bases, and 9 bases lay between the germline ends. The CDR3 loop reads CASSEGLHYEQYF. The CDR3 bases are TGTGCCAGCAGTGAGGGACTGCACTACGAGCAGTACTTC.

The rearrangement links TRBV5-1 to TRBJ2-2, with 7 bases identical to TRBD2. There are 14 residues in the CDR3. Unmatched junction bases numbered 2, after V lost 4 bases and J lost 2 bases. Germline V gives CDR1 SGHRS, CDR2 YFSETQ. The CDR3 region has the DNA TGCGCCAGCAGCCAAGCGGGAAACACCGGGGAGCTGTTTTTT. Protein product: CASSQAGNTGELFF. The full variable domain, with the rest looked up from reference TRBV5-1 and TRBJ2-2, is KAGVTQTPRYLIKTRGQQVTLSCSPISGHRSVSWYQQTPGQGLQFLFEYFSETQRNKGNFPGRFSGRQFSNSRSEMNVSTLELGDSALYLCASSQAGNTGELFFGEGSRLTVL.

J is TRBJ1-5 and V is TRBV28, with D tentatively TRBD1 (6 bases). The V gene lost 3 bases and the J gene lost 5 bases, with 17 bases spanning the gap. There are 16 residues in the CDR3. The V gene's germline CDR1 is MDHEN and CDR2 SYDVKM. CDR3 coding DNA: TGTGCCAGCAGTTTTTCCCCACAGGGACGGGATCAGCCCCAGCATTTT. Protein sequence: CASSFSPQGRDQPQHF.

The chain employs TRBV7-8 and TRBJ2-7; 9 bases agree with TRBD2. The CDR3 consists of 17 residues. V shed 9 bases and J 1 base; nucleotides not matched to a gene: 16. Germline V gives CDR1 SGHVS, CDR2 FQNEAQ. In DNA form, the CDR3 reads TGTGCCAGTCTCGGGCTAGCGGGATGGATCGGGTCCTACGAGCAGTACTTC. This translates into CASLGLAGWIGSYEQYF. The whole variable domain, remainder taken from reference TRBV7-8 and TRBJ2-7, is GAGVSQSPRYKVAKRGQDVALRCDPISGHVSLFWYQQALGQGPEFLTYFQNEAQLDKSGLPSDRFFAERPEGSVSTLKIQRTQQEDSAVYLCASLGLAGWIGSYEQYFGPGTRLTVT.

Of note for this clone: The germline gene is not matched at one end of the junction; a read error may be the cause. This chain's CDR3 is CAGSTTANTEAFF. The CDR3, as DNA: TGTGCCGGCAGTACGACAGCGAACACTGAAGCTTTCTTT. The gene calls are TRBV2 and TRBJ1-1, with D maybe TRBD1 (5 bases). The CDR3 consists of 13 residues. Looked up from germline, CDR1 is SNHLY and CDR2 is FYNNEI.

This clone was observed a single time. The sample carries other DNA sequences with the same CDR3. The V and J genes are TRBV7-2 and TRBJ2-5, with TRBD1 identical over 10 bases. The V and J ends lost 4 bases and 5 bases, in that order; junction bases with no gene match: 4. CDR3 size: 14 residues. Germline lookup yields CDR1 SGHTA and CDR2 FQGNSA. In DNA form, the CDR3 reads TGTGCCAGCAGCTCTGACAGGGGGCCGGAGACCCAGTACTTC. This codes for CASSSDRGPETQYF.

This clone has just a few counts. V and J are TRBV6-5 and TRBJ1-2; no definite D call. V was shortened by 0 bases and J by 4 bases, with 6 bases between the two germline ends. This CDR3 is built from 13 residues. Germline CDR1 reads MNHEY; CDR2 reads SVGAGI. The CDR3, as DNA: TGTGCCAGCAGTTACTCCCGAGTCTATGGCTACACCTTC. Amino acids: CASSYSRVYGYTF.

This rearrangement joins TRBV30 to TRBJ2-3, with TRBD2 as a possible D gene (7 bases). The ends were cut back, 3 bases at V and 2 bases at J, with 18 bases in the middle. From germline, CDR1 is GTSNPN and CDR2 SVGIG (reference sequence). The CDR3 has 16 residues. The CDR3 spells CAWRREGGQYTDTQYF. The CDR3 DNA is TGTGCCTGGAGGAGGGAGGGGGGGCAATACACAGATACGCAGTATTTT.

V usage is TRBV29-1 and J usage is TRBJ2-7; D gene ambiguous. CDR1 is SQVTM, CDR2 ANQGSEA, per germline. This CDR3 is 11 amino acids long. V dropped 4 bases and J dropped 6 bases, with 10 bases sitting between them. As DNA, the CDR3 is TGCAGCGTTGGTCGGAGCAGCGAGCAGTACTTC. Protein product: CSVGRSSEQYF.

V usage is TRBV10-3 and J usage is TRBJ1-2; tentative D call: TRBD1 (6 bases). Germline lookup yields CDR1 ENHRY and CDR2 SYGVKD. The V gene lost 4 bases and the J gene lost 5 bases, with 11 bases spanning the gap. The CDR3 is 13 amino acids. This chain's CDR3 is CAISAGGRYGYTF. CDR3 sequence (DNA): TGTGCCATCAGTGCTGGGGGCAGGTATGGCTACACCTTC.

A few counts support this clone. The chain employs TRBV23-1 and TRBJ1-1; TRBD1 aligns across 7 bases. TRBV23-1 is sorted into the ORF group, with uncertain function. CDR3 size: 18 residues. V trimming: 6 bases; J trimming: 1 base; junction bases outside the gene matches: 17. The DNA for the CDR3 is TGCGCCAGCAGGCTCGCTTTAGGGGGCGGAGAGGGGAACACTGAAGCTTTCTTT. This codes for CASRLALGGGEGNTEAFF.

The chain employs TRBV5-1 and TRBJ1-1; D perhaps matches TRBD1 (5 bases). CDR1 SGHRS and CDR2 YFSETQ come from the germline V gene. This CDR3 comprises 15 residues. V was cut by 2 bases and J by 3 bases, with 14 bases left in between. CDR3 sequence (DNA): TGCGCCAGCAGCTTAGGCCAGGGCGACTACACTGAAGCTTTCTTT. It is translated as CASSLGQGDYTEAFF.

The chain recombines TRBV6-5 with TRBJ2-1, with 7 positions matching TRBD2. The CDR3 consists of 13 residues. Germline-derived CDR1 and CDR2 are MNHEY and SVGAGI. Germline trimming cut 0 bases from V and 13 bases from J; bases unmatched to any gene: 6. The CDR3 DNA reads as TGTGCCAGCAGTTACTCAACCGGGACTATACAGTTCTTC. This encodes CASSYSTGTIQFF.

J is TRBJ1-1 and V is TRBV7-9; TRBD1 agrees at 8 bases. This CDR3 contains 17 residues. Germline V gene sequence: CDR1 SEHNR, CDR2 FQNEAQ (reference sequence). The trim removed 5 bases at V and 2 bases at J, leaving 13 bases unmatched. The CDR3 sequence: CASSNGWQGAGNTEAFF. The CDR3 DNA follows: TGTGCCAGCAGCAACGGATGGCAGGGGGCGGGAAACACTGAAGCTTTCTTT.

There are a few counts of this clone. The same CDR3 also results from other DNA sequences found in this sample. The rearrangement joins TRBV7-3 to TRBJ1-1; unclear D gene. Germline V lookup: CDR1 SGHTA, CDR2 FQGTGA. The length of the CDR3 is 13 residues. With 5 bases removed from V and 1 base from J, the gap between germline ends came to 8 bases. CDR3 in DNA: TGTGCCAGCAGCCTGTCGGGGAACACTGAAGCTTTCTTT. Its translation: CASSLSGNTEAFF.

The chain employs TRBV4-3 and TRBJ2-1; the D is unclear. This CDR3 has 14 residues. CDR1 is LGHNA and CDR2 is YSLEER in the germline V gene. V lost 0 bases, J lost 12 bases, and 15 bases lay in between. The CDR3 reads CASSQDLSGRGQFF. CDR3 in DNA: TGCGCCAGCAGCCAAGATCTCTCCGGTCGTGGGCAGTTCTTC.

The CDR3 coding sequence is TGTGCCAGCAGCCTAACCGGGACTTCAGAGACCCAGTACTTC. It translates to CASSLTGTSETQYF. This sequence joins TRBV5-4 and TRBJ2-5; D is possibly TRBD2 (6 bases). The CDR3 has 14 amino acids. Germline V lookup: CDR1 SGHNT, CDR2 YYREEE (reference sequence). Trimming cost V 4 bases and J 4 bases, with 14 bases left between them.

The chain uses TRBV7-9 and TRBJ1-2; TRBD1 aligns across 9 bases. The V segment lost 1 base and the J segment 6 bases; nucleotides outside the gene matches: 3. This CDR3 is 14 amino acids long. From germline, CDR1 is SEHNR and CDR2 FQNEAQ (reference sequence). CDR3 DNA: TGTGCCAGCAGCTTAGGGGACAGGGTCCATGGCTACACCTTC. Translated: CASSLGDRVHGYTF.

The rearrangement uses TRBV11-2 and TRBJ2-2; TRBD2 agrees at 8 bases. V dropped 5 bases and J dropped 5; count of bases not matched to a gene: 13. Germline assignment: CDR1 SGHAT and CDR2 FQNNGV. The CDR3 has 17 residues. The CDR3 DNA reads TGTGCCAGCAGCCCTACGGGGGGACTAGGGTCGACCGGGGAGCTGTTTTTT. It encodes CASSPTGGLGSTGELFF.

This clone was detected a few times. The chain uses TRBV5-4 and TRBJ1-1; TRBD1 matches at 9 bases. V shed 2 bases, J shed 11 bases, and the junction held 7 bases outside the gene matches. CDR1 and CDR2 from the germline V gene are SGHNT and YYREEE (reference sequence). CDR3 length: 13 residues. CDR3 sequence reads: CASSFERDREAFF. DNA for the CDR3: TGTGCCAGCAGCTTTGAGAGGGACAGGGAGGCTTTCTTT.

This chain links TRBV29-1 with TRBJ1-3, with D uncertain. The CDR3 consists of 15 residues. Germline V CDR1 and CDR2: SQVTM, ANQGSEA. Deletions cut 2 bases from V and 0 bases from J, with 11 bases between. DNA of the CDR3: TGCAGCGTTGAACCAGCGGCTTTCTCTGGAAACACCATATATTTT. Protein product: CSVEPAAFSGNTIYF.

The genes are TRBV15 and TRBJ1-3, with a tentative D call TRBD1 (6 bases). CDR1 and CDR2 from the germline V gene are LNHNV and YYDKDF (reference sequence). This CDR3 is built from 16 residues. Trimming took off 6 bases at V and 1 base at J, with 16 bases between the two ends. The CDR3 DNA sequence: TGTGCCACCAGAAGGCAGGGGTCGGGGTCTGGAAACACCATATATTTT. This sequence encodes CATRRQGSGSGNTIYF. The full variable domain, rest sourced from reference TRBV15 and TRBJ1-3, is DAMVIQNPRYQVTQFGKPVTLSCSQTLNHNVMYWYQQKSSQAPKLLFHYYDKDFNNEADTPDNFQSRRPNTSFCFLDIRSPGLGDTAMYLCATRRQGSGSGNTIYFGEGSWLTVV.

V is TRBV14 and J is TRBJ2-1; TRBD2 is a possible D gene (6 bases). V lost 4 bases to trimming and J lost 3 bases, with 7 bases between them. The CDR3 loop spans 13 amino acids. The germline CDR1 and CDR2 sequences are SGHDN and FVKESK. CDR3 bases: TGTGCCAGCAGCCGACTAGACTACAATGAGCAGTTCTTC. Protein sequence: CASSRLDYNEQFF.

J is TRBJ2-1 and V is TRBV6-5, with 8 nucleotides matching TRBD2. V dropped 8 bases and J dropped 7; count of bases not matched to a gene: 10. The length of the CDR3 is 14 residues. Germline CDR1 MNHEY, CDR2 SVGAGI. CDR3 residues: CASGGGRGVNEQFF. As DNA, the CDR3 is TGTGCCAGCGGCGGGGGGCGGGGGGTTAATGAGCAGTTCTTC.